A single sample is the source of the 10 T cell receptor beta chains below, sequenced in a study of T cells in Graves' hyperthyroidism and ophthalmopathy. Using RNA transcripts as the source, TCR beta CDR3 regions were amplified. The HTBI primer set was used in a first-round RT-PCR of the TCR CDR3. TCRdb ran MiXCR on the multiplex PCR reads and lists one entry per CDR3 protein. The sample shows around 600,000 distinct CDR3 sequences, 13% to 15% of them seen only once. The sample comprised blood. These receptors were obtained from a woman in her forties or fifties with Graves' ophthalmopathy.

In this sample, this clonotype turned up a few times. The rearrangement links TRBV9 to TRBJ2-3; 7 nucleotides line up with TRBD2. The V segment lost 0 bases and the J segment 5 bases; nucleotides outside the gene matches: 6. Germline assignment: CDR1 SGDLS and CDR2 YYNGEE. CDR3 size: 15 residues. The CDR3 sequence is CASSVEAGRIDTQYF. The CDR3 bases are TGTGCCAGCAGCGTAGAAGCGGGACGTATAGATACGCAGTATTTT.

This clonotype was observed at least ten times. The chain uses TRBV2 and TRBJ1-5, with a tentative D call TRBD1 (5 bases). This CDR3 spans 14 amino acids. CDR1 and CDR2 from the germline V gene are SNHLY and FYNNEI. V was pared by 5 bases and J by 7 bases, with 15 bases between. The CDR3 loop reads CASSSRATGQPQHF. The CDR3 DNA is TGTGCCAGCAGTTCCCGGGCCACAGGACAGCCCCAGCATTTT.

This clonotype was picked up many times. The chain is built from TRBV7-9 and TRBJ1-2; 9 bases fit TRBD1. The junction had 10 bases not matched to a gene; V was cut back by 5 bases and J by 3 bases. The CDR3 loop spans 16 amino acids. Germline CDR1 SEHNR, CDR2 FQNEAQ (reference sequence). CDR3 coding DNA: TGTGCCAGCAGCGCCCGGACAGGGGCGATGGACTATGGCTACACCTTC. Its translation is CASSARTGAMDYGYTF.

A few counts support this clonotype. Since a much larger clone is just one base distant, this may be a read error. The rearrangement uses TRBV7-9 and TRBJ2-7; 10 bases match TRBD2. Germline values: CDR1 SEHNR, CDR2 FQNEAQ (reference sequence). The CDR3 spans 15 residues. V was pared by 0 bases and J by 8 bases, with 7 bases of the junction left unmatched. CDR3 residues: CASSLATSGFHKQYF. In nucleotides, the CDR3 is TGTGCCAGCAGCTTAGCGACTAGCGGGTTCCACAAGCAGTACTTC.

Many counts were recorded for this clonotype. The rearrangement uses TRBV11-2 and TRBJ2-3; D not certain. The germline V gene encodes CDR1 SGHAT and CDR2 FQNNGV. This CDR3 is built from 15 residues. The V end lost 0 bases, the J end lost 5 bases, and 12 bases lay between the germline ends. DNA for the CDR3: TGTGCCAGCAGCTTAGATCAGGCCGGCGGAGATACGCAGTATTTT. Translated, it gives CASSLDQAGGDTQYF.

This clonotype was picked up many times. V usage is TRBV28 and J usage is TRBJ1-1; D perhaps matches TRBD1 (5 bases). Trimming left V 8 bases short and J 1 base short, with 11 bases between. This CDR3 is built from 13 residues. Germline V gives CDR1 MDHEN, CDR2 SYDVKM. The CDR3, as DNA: TGTGCCAGCTACTCCGGACAGAACACTGAAGCTTTCTTT. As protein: CASYSGQNTEAFF.

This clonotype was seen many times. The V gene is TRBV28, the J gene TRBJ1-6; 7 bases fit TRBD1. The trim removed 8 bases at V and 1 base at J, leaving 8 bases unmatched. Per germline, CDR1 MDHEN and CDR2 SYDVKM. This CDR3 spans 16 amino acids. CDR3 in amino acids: CASRGQSRSYNSPLHF. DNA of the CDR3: TGTGCCAGCCGGGGACAGTCGCGGTCCTATAATTCACCCCTCCACTTT.

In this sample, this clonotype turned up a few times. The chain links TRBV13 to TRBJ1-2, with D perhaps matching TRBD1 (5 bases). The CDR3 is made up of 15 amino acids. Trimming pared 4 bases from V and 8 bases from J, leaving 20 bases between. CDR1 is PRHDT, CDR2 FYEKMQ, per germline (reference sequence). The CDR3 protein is CASSSINRDAEGYTF. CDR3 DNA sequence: TGTGCCAGCAGCTCCATAAACCGGGACGCGGAGGGCTACACCTTC.

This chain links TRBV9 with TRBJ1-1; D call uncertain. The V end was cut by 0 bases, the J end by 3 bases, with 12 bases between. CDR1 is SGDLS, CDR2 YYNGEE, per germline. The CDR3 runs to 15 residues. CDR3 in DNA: TGTGCCAGCAGCGTAGAAGGGAGAACGGACACTGAAGCTTTCTTT. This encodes CASSVEGRTDTEAFF. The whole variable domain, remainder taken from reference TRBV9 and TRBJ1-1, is DSGVTQTPKHLITATGQRVTLRCSPRSGDLSVYWYQQSLDQGLQFLIQYYNGEERAKGNILERFSAQQFPDLHSELNLSSLELGDSALYFCASSVEGRTDTEAFFGQGTRLTVV.

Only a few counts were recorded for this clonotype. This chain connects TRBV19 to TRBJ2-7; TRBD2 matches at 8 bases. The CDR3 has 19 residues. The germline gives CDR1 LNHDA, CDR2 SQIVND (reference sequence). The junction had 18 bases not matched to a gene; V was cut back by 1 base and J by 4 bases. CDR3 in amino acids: CASSIAGRTSHGREYEQYF. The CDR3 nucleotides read TGTGCCAGTAGTATAGCTGGCAGGACTAGCCACGGTCGAGAGTACGAGCAGTACTTC.